One and the same sample provided the 7 T cell receptor beta chains below, sequenced in a study of blood T cell repertoires in COVID-19. Assay: immunoSEQ multiplex PCR; the TCRdb copy retains only in-frame clones and omits some. The sample carries tens of thousands of clones, 85% recorded once. The material sequenced was peripheral blood. Source of these receptors: a man in his 70s with acute or convalescent COVID-19.

The chain recombines TRBV5-6 with TRBJ2-6; D is undetermined. The V gene lost 0 bases and the J gene lost 6 bases, with 10 bases spanning the gap. Germline V gene lookup returns CDR1 SGHDT and CDR2 YYEEEE. The CDR3 loop spans 15 amino acids. The CDR3 is CASSLAARKANVLTF. CDR3 sequence (DNA): TGTGCCAGCAGCTTGGCCGCGAGGAAGGCCAACGTCCTGACTTTC.

The chain recombines TRBV25-1 with TRBJ1-4; 8 bases align to TRBD1. Trimming removed 6 bases from V and 4 bases from J; junction bases left unmatched: 4. Germline CDR1 and CDR2: MGHDK and SYGVNS. The CDR3 is 14 amino acids. The DNA of the CDR3 is TGTGCCAGCAGGCAGGACAGGGATAATGAAAAACTGTTTTTT. This codes for CASRQDRDNEKLFF.

The chain has TRBV27 and TRBJ2-7, with D possibly matching TRBD2 (6 bases). The CDR3 covers 15 residues. Germline V gene lookup returns CDR1 MNHEY and CDR2 SMNVEV (reference sequence). The V end lost 8 bases, the J end lost 6 bases, and 23 bases lay between the germline ends. CDR3 DNA: TGTGCCAGCGGCTTGAGGGGAGGTGATGTGAGCGAGCAGTACTTC. Translating it yields CASGLRGGDVSEQYF.

V is TRBV3-1 (or the pseudogene TRBV3-2) and J is TRBJ2-1, with 12 bases aligning to TRBD2. Losses at the gene ends were 3 bases for V and 8 bases for J; bases not matched to a gene: 8. This CDR3 has 16 amino acids. Germline CDR1 is LGHDT and CDR2 is YNNKEL (reference sequence). The CDR3 spells CASSHTSGGIVDEQFF. The CDR3 DNA sequence: TGTGCCAGCAGCCACACTAGCGGGGGGATAGTCGATGAGCAGTTCTTC.

The chain couples TRBV28 to TRBJ2-7; the D gene is possibly TRBD1 (6 bases). V was trimmed by 5 bases and J by 7 bases, leaving 15 bases between them. The CDR3 length is 13 residues. The V gene's germline CDR1 is MDHEN and CDR2 SYDVKM. The CDR3 region is CASSLGAHLEQYF. The CDR3 DNA follows: TGTGCCAGCAGTCTGGGGGCCCACCTTGAGCAGTACTTC.

This rearrangement joins TRBV12-5 to TRBJ2-3; 11 bases match TRBD2. V was clipped by 4 bases and J by 3 bases; unmatched bases: 9. Germline values: CDR1 LGHNT, CDR2 FRNRAP. The CDR3 is 17 residues long. The CDR3 protein is CASGSPTSGGGTDTQYF. CDR3 bases: TGTGCTAGTGGTTCTCCTACTAGCGGGGGAGGTACAGATACGCAGTATTTT. Using reference TRBV12-5 and TRBJ2-3 for the parts outside the CDR3, the full variable domain is DARVTQTPRHKVTEMGQEVTMRCQPILGHNTVFWYRQTMMQGLELLAYFRNRAPLDDSGMPKDRFSAEMPDATLATLKIQPSEPRDSAVYFCASGSPTSGGGTDTQYFGPGTRLTVL.

The rearrangement joins TRBV7-2 to TRBJ2-3, with D unresolved. The V gene's germline CDR1 is SGHTA and CDR2 FQGNSA. The V end was cut by 1 base, the J end by 0 bases, with 5 bases between. This CDR3 spans 14 amino acids. The CDR3 spells CASSLDWSTDTQYF. In nucleotides, the CDR3 is TGTGCCAGCAGCTTAGACTGGAGCACAGATACGCAGTATTTT.